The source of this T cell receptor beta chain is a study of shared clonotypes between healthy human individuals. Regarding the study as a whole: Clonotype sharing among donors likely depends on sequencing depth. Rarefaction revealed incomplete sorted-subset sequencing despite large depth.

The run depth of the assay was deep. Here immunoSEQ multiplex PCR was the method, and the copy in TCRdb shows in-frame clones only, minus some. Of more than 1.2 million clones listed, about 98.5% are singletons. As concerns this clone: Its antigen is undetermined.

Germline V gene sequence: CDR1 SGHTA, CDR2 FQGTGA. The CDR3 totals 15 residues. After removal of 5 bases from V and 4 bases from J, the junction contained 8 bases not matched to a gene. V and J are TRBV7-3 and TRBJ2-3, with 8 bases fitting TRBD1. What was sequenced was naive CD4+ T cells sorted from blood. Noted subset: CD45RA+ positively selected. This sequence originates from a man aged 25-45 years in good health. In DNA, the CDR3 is TGTGCCAGCAGCCCAGGTCCAGGGGGCGCAGATACGCAGTATTTT. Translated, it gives CASSPGPGGADTQYF.